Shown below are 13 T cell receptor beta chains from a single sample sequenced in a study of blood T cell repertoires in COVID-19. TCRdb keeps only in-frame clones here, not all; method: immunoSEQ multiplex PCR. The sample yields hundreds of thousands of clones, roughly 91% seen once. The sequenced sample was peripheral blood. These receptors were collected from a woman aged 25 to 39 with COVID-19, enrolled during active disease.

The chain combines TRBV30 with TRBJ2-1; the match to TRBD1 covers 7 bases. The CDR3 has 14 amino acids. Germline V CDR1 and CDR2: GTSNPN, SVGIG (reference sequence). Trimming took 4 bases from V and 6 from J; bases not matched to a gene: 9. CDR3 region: CAWKGDPGGNEQFF. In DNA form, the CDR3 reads TGTGCCTGGAAGGGGGACCCAGGGGGCAATGAGCAGTTCTTC.

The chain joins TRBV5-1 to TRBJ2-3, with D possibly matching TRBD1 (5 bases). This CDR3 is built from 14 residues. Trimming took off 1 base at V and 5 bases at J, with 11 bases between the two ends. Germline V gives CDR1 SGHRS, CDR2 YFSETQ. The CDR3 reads CASSLSGAGDTQYF. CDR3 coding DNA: TGCGCCAGCAGCTTGAGTGGGGCAGGAGATACGCAGTATTTT.

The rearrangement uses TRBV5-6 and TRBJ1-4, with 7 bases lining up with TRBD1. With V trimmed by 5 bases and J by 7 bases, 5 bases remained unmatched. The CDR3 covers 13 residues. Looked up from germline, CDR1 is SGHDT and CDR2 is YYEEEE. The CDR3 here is CASSPTGVEKLFF. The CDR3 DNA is TGTGCCAGCAGTCCTACAGGGGTTGAAAAACTGTTTTTT. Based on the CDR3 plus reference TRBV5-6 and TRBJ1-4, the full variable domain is DAGVTQSPTHLIKTRGQQVTLRCSPKSGHDTVSWYQQALGQGPQFIFQYYEEEERQRGNFPDRFSGHQFPNYSSELNVNALLLGDSALYLCASSPTGVEKLFFGSGTQLSVL.

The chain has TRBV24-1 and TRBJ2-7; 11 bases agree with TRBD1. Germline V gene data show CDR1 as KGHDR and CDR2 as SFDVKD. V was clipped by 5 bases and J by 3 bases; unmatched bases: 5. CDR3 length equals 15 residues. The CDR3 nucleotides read TGTGCCACCAGTGCAGGGACAGGGGGGAGCTACGAGCAGTACTTC. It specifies CATSAGTGGSYEQYF.

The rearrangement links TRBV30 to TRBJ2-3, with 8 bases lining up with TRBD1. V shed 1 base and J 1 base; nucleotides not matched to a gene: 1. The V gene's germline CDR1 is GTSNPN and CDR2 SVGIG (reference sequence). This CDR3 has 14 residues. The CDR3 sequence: CAWSEQGGTDTQYF. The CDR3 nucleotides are TGTGCCTGGAGTGAACAGGGGGGCACAGATACGCAGTATTTT.

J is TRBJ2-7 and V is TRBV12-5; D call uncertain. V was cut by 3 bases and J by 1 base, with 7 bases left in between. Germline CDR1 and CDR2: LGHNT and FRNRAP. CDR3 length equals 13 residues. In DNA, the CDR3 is TGTGCTAGTGGTTTCTCCCCTTCCTACGAGCAGTACTTC. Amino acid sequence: CASGFSPSYEQYF.

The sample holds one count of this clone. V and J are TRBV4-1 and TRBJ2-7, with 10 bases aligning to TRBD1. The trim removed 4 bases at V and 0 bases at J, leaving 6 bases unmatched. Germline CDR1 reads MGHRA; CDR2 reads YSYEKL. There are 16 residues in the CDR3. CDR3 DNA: TGCGCCAGCAGCCCCCAGCGGACAGGGGGCTCCTACGAGCAGTACTTC. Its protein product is CASSPQRTGGSYEQYF.

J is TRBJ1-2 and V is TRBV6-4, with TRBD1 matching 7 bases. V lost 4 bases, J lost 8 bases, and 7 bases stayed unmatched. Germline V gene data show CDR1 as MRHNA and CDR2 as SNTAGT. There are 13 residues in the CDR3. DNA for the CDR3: TGTGCCAGCAGTGTCACAGGGGCGGCGGGCTACACCTTC. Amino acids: CASSVTGAAGYTF.

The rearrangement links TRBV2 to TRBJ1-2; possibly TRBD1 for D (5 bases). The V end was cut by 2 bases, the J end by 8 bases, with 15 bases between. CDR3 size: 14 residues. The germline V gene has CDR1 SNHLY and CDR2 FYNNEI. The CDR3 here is CASSERGFPRGYTF. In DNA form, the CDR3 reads TGTGCCAGCAGTGAAAGGGGCTTCCCCAGGGGCTACACCTTC.

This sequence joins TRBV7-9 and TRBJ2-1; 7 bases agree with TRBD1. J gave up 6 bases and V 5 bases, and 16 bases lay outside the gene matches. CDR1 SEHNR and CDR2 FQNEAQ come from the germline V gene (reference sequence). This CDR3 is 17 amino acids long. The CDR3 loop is CASSRPIQGKKVNEQFF. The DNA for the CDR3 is TGTGCCAGCAGCAGGCCAATACAGGGGAAAAAGGTCAATGAGCAGTTCTTC.

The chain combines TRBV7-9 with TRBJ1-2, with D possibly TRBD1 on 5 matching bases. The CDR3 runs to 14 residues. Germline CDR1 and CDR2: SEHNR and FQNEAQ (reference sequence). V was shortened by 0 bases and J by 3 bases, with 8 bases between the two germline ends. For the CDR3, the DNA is TGTGCCAGCAGCTTAGCCGGACATTACTATGGCTACACCTTC. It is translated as CASSLAGHYYGYTF.

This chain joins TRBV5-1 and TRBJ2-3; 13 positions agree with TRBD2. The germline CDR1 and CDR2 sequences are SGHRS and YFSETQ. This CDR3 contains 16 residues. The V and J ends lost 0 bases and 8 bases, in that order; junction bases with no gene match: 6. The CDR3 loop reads CASSLGGLAGTTTQYF. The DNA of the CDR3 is TGCGCCAGCAGCTTGGGGGGACTAGCGGGGACAACTACGCAGTATTTT. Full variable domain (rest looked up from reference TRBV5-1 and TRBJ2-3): KAGVTQTPRYLIKTRGQQVTLSCSPISGHRSVSWYQQTPGQGLQFLFEYFSETQRNKGNFPGRFSGRQFSNSRSEMNVSTLELGDSALYLCASSLGGLAGTTTQYFGPGTRLTVL.

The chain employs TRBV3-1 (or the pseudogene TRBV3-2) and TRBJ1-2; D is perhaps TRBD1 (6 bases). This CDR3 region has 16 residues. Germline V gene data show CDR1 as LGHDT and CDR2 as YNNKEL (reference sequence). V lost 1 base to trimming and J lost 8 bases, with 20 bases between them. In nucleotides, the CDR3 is TGTGCCAGCAGCCAAGCGGCGGCAAGGGGGTTGGAGGGCTACACCTTC. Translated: CASSQAAARGLEGYTF.